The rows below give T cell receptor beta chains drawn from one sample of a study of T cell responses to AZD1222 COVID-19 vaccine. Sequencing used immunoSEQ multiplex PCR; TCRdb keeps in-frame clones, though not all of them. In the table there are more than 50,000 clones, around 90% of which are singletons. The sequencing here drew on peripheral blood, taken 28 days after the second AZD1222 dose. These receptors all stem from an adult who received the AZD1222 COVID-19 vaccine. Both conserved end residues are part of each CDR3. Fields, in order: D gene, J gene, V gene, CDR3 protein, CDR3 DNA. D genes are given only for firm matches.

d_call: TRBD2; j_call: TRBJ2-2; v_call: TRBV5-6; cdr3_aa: CASSLGSSGGWLFF; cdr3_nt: TGTGCCAGCAGCTTGGGGTCTAGCGGGGGTTGGCTGTTTTTT
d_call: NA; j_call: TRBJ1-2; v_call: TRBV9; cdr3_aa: CASSVSSRGLSGYTF; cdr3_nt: TGTGCCAGCAGCGTATCAAGCAGGGGTCTATCTGGCTACACCTTC
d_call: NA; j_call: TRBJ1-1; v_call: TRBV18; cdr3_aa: CASSSIGGGGTEAFF; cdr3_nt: TGTGCCAGCTCGTCAATTGGAGGGGGTGGAACTGAAGCTTTCTTT
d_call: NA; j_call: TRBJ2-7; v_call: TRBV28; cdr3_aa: CASTRRGGGRSYEQYF; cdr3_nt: TGTGCCAGCACCCGTCGAGGGGGCGGGAGATCCTACGAGCAGTACTTC
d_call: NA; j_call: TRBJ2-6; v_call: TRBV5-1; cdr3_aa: CASSLVVSGANVLTF; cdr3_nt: TGCGCCAGCAGCTTGGTCGTCTCTGGGGCCAACGTCCTGACTTTC
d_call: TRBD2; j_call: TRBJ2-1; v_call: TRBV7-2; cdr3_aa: CASSSSGANNEQFF; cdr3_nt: TGTGCCAGCAGCTCTAGCGGAGCCAACAATGAGCAGTTCTTC
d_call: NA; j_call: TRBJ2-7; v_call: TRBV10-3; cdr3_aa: CAISGVATYEQYF; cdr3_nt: TGTGCCATCAGTGGGGTGGCCACCTACGAGCAGTACTTC
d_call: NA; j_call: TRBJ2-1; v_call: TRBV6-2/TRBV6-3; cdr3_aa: CASSYSAGYNEQFF; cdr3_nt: TGTGCCAGCAGTTACTCGGCAGGCTACAATGAGCAGTTCTTC
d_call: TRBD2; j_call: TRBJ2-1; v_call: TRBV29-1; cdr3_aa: CSVEGLAGRNEQFF; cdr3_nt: TGCAGCGTCGAGGGACTAGCGGGAAGGAATGAGCAGTTCTTC
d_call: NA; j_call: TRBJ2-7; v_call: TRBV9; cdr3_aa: CASSVPSFEEQYF; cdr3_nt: TGTGCCAGCAGCGTCCCTAGCTTCGAAGAGCAGTACTTC